This is a list of T cell receptor beta chains from one sample in a study of blood T cell repertoires in COVID-19. Profiling relied on immunoSEQ multiplex PCR, and the TCRdb table lists in-frame clones only, not all of them. The repertoire holds more than 95,000 clones, with 70% to 90% as singletons. The sequencing input was peripheral blood. These receptors were collected from a woman aged 60-70 years with acute or convalescent COVID-19. CDR3s include the opening cysteine and the closing phenylalanine or tryptophan. Fields, in order: D gene, V gene, clone size, J gene, CDR3 DNA, CDR3 protein. A D gene is named only where the DNA matches it firmly. Clone size appears in some rows only: once, few, many, or a class for an expanded clone.

D gene: TRBD1; V gene: TRBV5-1; clone size: few; J gene: TRBJ1-3; CDR3 DNA: TGCGCCAGCAGCAACCAGGACAGGGGAGCCGGAAACACCATATATTTT; CDR3 protein: CASSNQDRGAGNTIYF
D gene: NA; V gene: TRBV10-1; clone size: NA; J gene: TRBJ1-1; CDR3 DNA: TGCGCCAGCAGTGAGAGAGGTGTCACTGAAGCTTTCTTT; CDR3 protein: CASSERGVTEAFF
D gene: TRBD2; V gene: TRBV28; clone size: NA; J gene: TRBJ2-1; CDR3 DNA: TGTGCCAGCAGTCTGAATCCCACTAGCGGCCACAATGAGCAGTTCTTC; CDR3 protein: CASSLNPTSGHNEQFF
D gene: TRBD2; V gene: TRBV7-3; clone size: NA; J gene: TRBJ2-4; CDR3 DNA: TGTGCCAGCAGCCAACTAGCGGGCGATAACATTCAGTACTTC; CDR3 protein: CASSQLAGDNIQYF
D gene: TRBD1; V gene: TRBV29-1; clone size: NA; J gene: TRBJ2-3; CDR3 DNA: TGCAGCGTCGCGCCCGGGACAGGGACGGGCACAGATACGCAGTATTTT; CDR3 protein: CSVAPGTGTGTDTQYF
D gene: NA; V gene: TRBV29-1; clone size: NA; J gene: TRBJ2-1; CDR3 DNA: TGCAGCGTTGTCGCGCTCGCCAATGAGCAGTTCTTC; CDR3 protein: CSVVALANEQFF
D gene: TRBD2; V gene: TRBV5-1; clone size: NA; J gene: TRBJ2-1; CDR3 DNA: TGCGCCAGCAGAAGGGAACTAGCGGGAGGAGGGCTCTCCTACAGTGAGCAGTTCTTC; CDR3 protein: CASRRELAGGGLSYSEQFF
D gene: NA; V gene: TRBV19; clone size: NA; J gene: TRBJ2-6; CDR3 DNA: TGTGCCAGTGCACATACCAGGGCATCTGGGGCCAACGTCCTGACTTTC; CDR3 protein: CASAHTRASGANVLTF
D gene: TRBD1; V gene: TRBV7-2; clone size: NA; J gene: TRBJ1-2; CDR3 DNA: TGTGCCAGCAGCTTTGGACAGGCGAATGGCTACACCTTC; CDR3 protein: CASSFGQANGYTF
D gene: TRBD2; V gene: TRBV7-8; clone size: NA; J gene: TRBJ2-5; CDR3 DNA: TGTGCCAGCAGACATAGCGGGGTTGAGGAGACCCAGTACTTC; CDR3 protein: CASRHSGVEETQYF
D gene: TRBD1; V gene: TRBV24-1; clone size: NA; J gene: TRBJ2-5; CDR3 DNA: TGTGCCACCAGTGATTCGACAGGGTTGACCGGGAAGACCCAGTACTTC; CDR3 protein: CATSDSTGLTGKTQYF
D gene: NA; V gene: TRBV6-1; clone size: few; J gene: TRBJ1-5; CDR3 DNA: TGTGCCAGCAGTGAATTCCCCGGTCAGCCCCAGCATTTT; CDR3 protein: CASSEFPGQPQHF
D gene: TRBD1; V gene: TRBV5-1; clone size: NA; J gene: TRBJ1-4; CDR3 DNA: TGCGCCAGCAGCCTTCAAGGGACAGGGGGAGAAAAACTGTTTTTT; CDR3 protein: CASSLQGTGGEKLFF